These 17 T cell receptor beta chains originate from one sample sequenced in a study of vaccination and CD4 T cells after COVID-19. Which antigens these TCRs recognize remains unknown. Regarding treatment: approximately nine-day PBMC culture with coronavirus spike peptide pools or control peptides (ViraFEST assay). Harvesting of the unexposed donor's CD4+ T cells predated the COVID-19 pandemic (2011-2018). The Oncomine TCR Beta short-read assay was applied to DNA of cultured CD4+ T cells. TCRdb re-analysed the PCR reads in MiXCR, keeping a single row per CDR3 protein. The sample records around 10,000 distinct CDR3 sequences, around 40% being singletons. The sample was CD4+ T cells from blood, cultured in vitro. These receptors originate from a human donor in good health.

This clonotype was detected a few times. This sequence joins TRBV20-1 and TRBJ2-1; 7 bases fit TRBD2. In germline, CDR1 is DFQATT, CDR2 SNEGSKA (reference sequence). The CDR3 has 14 amino acids. Trimming removed 6 bases from V and 3 bases from J; junction bases left unmatched: 8. CDR3 in amino acids: CSAHPTSNYNEQFF. Here the CDR3 DNA reads TGCAGTGCCCACCCGACTAGCAACTACAATGAGCAGTTCTTC.

This clonotype has a handful of counts. The genes are TRBV12-3 or TRBV12-4 and TRBJ1-1; D gene ambiguous. Trimming removed 2 bases from V and 7 bases from J, with 8 bases in between. CDR3 length: 12 amino acids. For the CDR3, the DNA is TGTGCCAGCAGTTTAAACACCTTTGAAGCTTTCTTT. This gives the protein CASSLNTFEAFF.

V usage is TRBV19 and J usage is TRBJ2-3, with D perhaps TRBD1 or TRBD2 (5 bases each). The V end was cut by 2 bases, the J end by 6 bases, with 21 bases between. The length of the CDR3 is 17 residues. CDR1 LNHDA and CDR2 SQIVND come from the germline V gene (reference sequence). The CDR3 is CASSIRARGGAPDTQYF. In DNA, the CDR3 is TGTGCCAGTAGTATAAGGGCCCGTGGGGGAGCACCCGATACGCAGTATTTT.

The V call is TRBV14, the J call TRBJ1-2, with 7 bases matching TRBD1. The V gene's germline CDR1 is SGHDN and CDR2 FVKESK. This CDR3 spans 15 amino acids. V lost 1 base and J lost 2; bases outside the gene matches: 4. CDR3 protein: CASSQGGTANYGYTF. The CDR3 bases are TGTGCCAGCAGCCAAGGGGGGACAGCAAACTATGGCTACACCTTC.

V is TRBV30 and J is TRBJ1-1; TRBD1 is a possible D gene (5 bases). Trimming removed 0 bases at V and 1 base at J, with 9 bases between. The CDR3 consists of 14 residues. Germline CDR1 GTSNPN, CDR2 SVGIG (reference sequence). Here the CDR3 DNA reads TGTGCCTGGAGTGTTGGGGGGAAGAACACTGAAGCTTTCTTT. Translating it yields CAWSVGGKNTEAFF.

J is TRBJ2-1 and V is TRBV19, with 9 bases lining up with TRBD2. This CDR3 contains 14 residues. Trimming removed 6 bases from V and 4 bases from J; junction bases left unmatched: 4. Germline assignment: CDR1 LNHDA and CDR2 SQIVND (reference sequence). As DNA, the CDR3 is TGTGCCAGTAGGGGCCTAGCGGGGTACAATGAGCAGTTCTTC. This codes for CASRGLAGYNEQFF. The full variable domain, rest sourced from reference TRBV19 and TRBJ2-1, is DGGITQSPKYLFRKEGQNVTLSCEQNLNHDAMYWYRQDPGQGLRLIYYSQIVNDFQKGDIAEGYSVSREKKESFPLTVTSAQKNPTAFYLCASRGLAGYNEQFFGPGTRLTVL.

CDR3 coding DNA: TGTGCCAGCACCCGAACGGGACTAGCCACAGATACGCAGTATTTT. Protein: CASTRTGLATDTQYF. The chain recombines TRBV27 with TRBJ2-3; 9 nucleotides align to TRBD2. Germline V gene sequence: CDR1 MNHEY, CDR2 SMNVEV (reference sequence). V gave up 7 bases and J gave up 2 bases; unmatched junction bases: 7. This CDR3 contains 15 residues.

CDR3 amino acids: CASSPTQGAGEKLFF. As DNA, the CDR3 is TGTGCCAGCTCACCCACTCAGGGGGCAGGTGAAAAACTGTTTTTT. The chain joins TRBV6-1 to TRBJ1-4, with TRBD1 matching 8 bases. This CDR3 contains 15 residues. The J segment lost 7 bases and the V segment lost 8 bases, leaving 12 bases of the junction unmatched. Germline V lookup: CDR1 MNHNS, CDR2 SASEGT.

The table lists this clonotype with a few counts. This CDR3 reads CASSIAGSYGYTF. CDR3 nucleotide sequence: TGTGCCAGTAGTATCGCTGGCTCCTATGGCTACACCTTC. The chain couples TRBV19 to TRBJ1-2, with D unclear. This CDR3 has 13 amino acids. Germline V gives CDR1 LNHDA, CDR2 SQIVND (reference sequence). The germline V and J ends were trimmed by 3 bases and 4 bases, with 9 bases remaining between them. The entire variable domain, with the rest obtained from reference TRBV19 and TRBJ1-2, is as follows: DGGITQSPKYLFRKEGQNVTLSCEQNLNHDAMYWYRQDPGQGLRLIYYSQIVNDFQKGDIAEGYSVSREKKESFPLTVTSAQKNPTAFYLCASSIAGSYGYTFGSGTRLTVV.

The chain couples TRBV20-1 to TRBJ1-3; 10 bases map to TRBD1. CDR3 length: 17 amino acids. The germline V gene encodes CDR1 DFQATT and CDR2 SNEGSKA (reference sequence). The ends lost 3 bases at V and 3 bases at J; junction bases unmatched: 11. In DNA, the CDR3 is TGCAGTGCTAGTCCCCTCGAGACAGGGGGCTTTGGAAACACCATATATTTT. Residues: CSASPLETGGFGNTIYF.

This clonotype was detected only a few times. V and J are TRBV20-1 and TRBJ2-5; perhaps TRBD2 as D (5 bases). V was clipped by 0 bases and J by 5 bases, with 13 bases between them. There are 14 residues in the CDR3. CDR1 and CDR2 from the germline V gene are DFQATT and SNEGSKA (reference sequence). The CDR3 bases are TGCAGTGCTAGAGATGTAAGCGGTGGGGAGACCCAGTACTTC. It codes for CSARDVSGGETQYF.

This clonotype was recorded a few times. The chain is built from TRBV2 and TRBJ2-5; 8 bases line up with TRBD2. In germline, CDR1 is SNHLY, CDR2 FYNNEI. The CDR3 is made up of 15 amino acids. The V and J ends lost 6 bases and 7 bases, in that order; junction bases with no gene match: 13. The CDR3 reads CASSYRGGGVGTQYF. For the CDR3, the DNA is TGTGCCAGCAGCTACCGGGGGGGTGGAGTGGGGACCCAGTACTTC.

The rearrangement uses TRBV25-1 and TRBJ2-3; the D gene is possibly TRBD2 (5 bases). V was trimmed by 4 bases and J by 4 bases, leaving 9 bases between them. The CDR3 has 13 residues. The germline CDR1 and CDR2 sequences are MGHDK and SYGVNS. This CDR3 is CASSGTSSDTQYF. For the CDR3, the DNA is TGTGCCAGCAGTGGCACTAGTTCAGATACGCAGTATTTT. The variable domain in full, completed from reference TRBV25-1 and TRBJ2-3, reads EADIYQTPRYLVIGTGKKITLECSQTMGHDKMYWYQQDPGMELHLIHYSYGVNSTEKGDLSSESTVSRIRTEHFPLTLESARPSHTSQYLCASSGTSSDTQYFGPGTRLTVL.

The rearrangement joins TRBV12-3 or TRBV12-4 to TRBJ1-2, with D unclear. Between the trimmed V and J ends, which lost 4 bases and 2 bases, there was a span of 8 bases. This CDR3 is 13 amino acids long. The CDR3: CASSSHINYGYTF. DNA for the CDR3: TGTGCCAGCAGTTCACATATAAACTATGGCTACACCTTC.

CDR3 sequence reads: CASSDGFGIHF. The DNA for the CDR3 is TGCGCCAGCAGTGACGGGTTTGGAATCCACTTT. The V and J genes are TRBV10-1 and TRBJ1-6; D ambiguous. The CDR3 is 11 amino acids. V was clipped by 3 bases and J by 17 bases, with 11 bases between them. Germline V gene lookup returns CDR1 WNHNN and CDR2 SYGVQD (reference sequence).

The chain combines TRBV7-9 with TRBJ1-1; a weak D match, TRBD1 (6 bases). The CDR3 sequence is 15 residues long. The V end was cut by 0 bases, the J end by 4 bases, with 12 bases between. Germline V CDR1 and CDR2: SEHNR, FQNEAQ (reference sequence). CDR3 bases: TGTGCCAGCAGCTTAGCCGGAGGGGGTAGCACTGAAGCTTTCTTT. Translating gives CASSLAGGGSTEAFF.

This clonotype was detected a few times. The chain employs TRBV10-3 and TRBJ2-2; TRBD2 might be the D (5 bases). The CDR3 sequence is 14 residues long. CDR1 and CDR2 (germline): ENHRY, SYGVKD. Trimming stripped 4 bases from V and 1 base from J, with 7 bases between. The CDR3 DNA is TGTGCCATCAGTGCGGCGGGGAACACCGGGGAGCTGTTTTTT. It specifies CAISAAGNTGELFF.